Following are 8 T cell receptor beta chains from one sample sequenced in a study of OX40 agonist ivuxolimab in advanced cancers. The repertoire was sequenced with immunoSEQ multiplex PCR; TCRdb's copy has only in-frame clones and lacks some. Among under 45,000 clones listed, roughly four fifths were seen once. Sequencing was performed on CD4+ or CD8+ T cells sorted from blood, taken in a trial of the OX40 agonist ivuxolimab. The receptors come from an adult with an advanced solid tumor such as melanoma, head and neck, liver or kidney cancer.

This chain links TRBV5-4 with TRBJ1-1, with TRBD1 matching over 7 bases. Germline V gene data show CDR1 as SGHNT and CDR2 as YYREEE (reference sequence). The CDR3 spans 15 residues. J gave up 2 bases and V 4 bases, and 8 bases lay outside the gene matches. The CDR3 sequence is CASSVIDRDNTEAFF. CDR3 coding DNA: TGTGCCAGCAGCGTCATTGACAGGGACAACACTGAAGCTTTCTTT.

The rearrangement links TRBV5-1 to TRBJ2-1; D possibly corresponds to TRBD2 (5 bases). The CDR3 has 14 amino acids. V shed 0 bases and J shed 4 bases, with 8 bases lying between them. Germline V gene lookup returns CDR1 SGHRS and CDR2 YFSETQ. CDR3 protein: CASSLVSGYNEQFF. In DNA form, the CDR3 reads TGCGCCAGCAGCTTGGTAAGCGGATACAATGAGCAGTTCTTC.

This rearrangement joins TRBV7-8 to TRBJ2-7; D perhaps matches TRBD2 (5 bases). V was pared by 2 bases and J by 1 base, with 6 bases between. This CDR3 has 13 residues. The V gene's germline CDR1 is SGHVS and CDR2 FQNEAQ. The CDR3 nucleotides are TGTGCCAGCAGCTTAAGCGGATCCTACGAGCAGTACGTC. Protein product: CASSLSGSYEQYV.

This chain's CDR3 is CASSLAQGTGELFF. DNA for the CDR3: TGCGCCAGCAGCTTGGCCCAGGGTACCGGGGAGCTGTTTTTT. The rearrangement links TRBV5-1 to TRBJ2-2; the D gene is possibly TRBD1 (5 bases). Germline V gives CDR1 SGHRS, CDR2 YFSETQ. This CDR3 is built from 14 residues. The V end was cut by 0 bases, the J end by 5 bases, with 8 bases between. Combining the CDR3 with reference TRBV5-1 and TRBJ2-2 gives the whole variable domain KAGVTQTPRYLIKTRGQQVTLSCSPISGHRSVSWYQQTPGQGLQFLFEYFSETQRNKGNFPGRFSGRQFSNSRSEMNVSTLELGDSALYLCASSLAQGTGELFFGEGSRLTVL.

V and J are TRBV18 and TRBJ2-3; D may be TRBD2 (6 bases). Germline V lookup: CDR1 KGHSH, CDR2 LQKENI. Trimming shortened V by 6 bases and J by 2 bases, and 12 bases separated the two germline ends. The CDR3 has 14 residues. This CDR3 reads CASSPAGYTDTQYF. DNA of the CDR3: TGTGCCAGCTCCCCGGCGGGATACACAGATACGCAGTATTTT.

The CDR3 protein is CASSRRDSANSPLHF. CDR3 DNA sequence: TGTGCCAGCAGCCGGCGGGACAGCGCCAATTCACCCCTCCACTTT. The rearrangement links TRBV7-8 to TRBJ1-6; 7 nucleotides align to TRBD1. Germline V CDR1 and CDR2: SGHVS, FQNEAQ. V lost 5 bases to trimming and J lost 7 bases; unmatched junction nucleotides: 8. This CDR3 spans 15 amino acids.

The rearrangement uses TRBV27 and TRBJ1-6; D is perhaps TRBD1 (6 bases). Germline V gives CDR1 MNHEY, CDR2 SMNVEV (reference sequence). This CDR3 is 16 amino acids long. Deletions cut 1 base from V and 9 bases from J, with 16 bases between. The CDR3 loop is CASSLFAQGLGSPLHF. The CDR3 DNA follows: TGTGCCAGCAGTTTATTTGCGCAGGGGTTGGGTTCACCCCTCCACTTT.

V is TRBV7-9 and J is TRBJ1-3; no firm D call. The ends were cut back, 1 base at V and 0 bases at J, with 7 bases in the middle. The CDR3 has 15 residues. The germline V gene has CDR1 SEHNR and CDR2 FQNEAQ (reference sequence). The CDR3 protein is CASSLDGGSGNTIYF. The DNA for the CDR3 is TGTGCCAGCAGCTTAGACGGAGGCTCTGGAAACACCATATATTTT.